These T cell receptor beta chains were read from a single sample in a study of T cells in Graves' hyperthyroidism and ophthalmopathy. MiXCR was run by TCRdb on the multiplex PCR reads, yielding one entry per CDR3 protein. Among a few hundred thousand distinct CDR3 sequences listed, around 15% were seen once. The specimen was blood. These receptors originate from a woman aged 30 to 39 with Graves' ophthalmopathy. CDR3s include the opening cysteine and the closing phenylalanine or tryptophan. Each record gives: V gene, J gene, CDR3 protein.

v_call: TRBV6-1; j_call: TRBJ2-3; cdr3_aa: CASEKSTDTQYF
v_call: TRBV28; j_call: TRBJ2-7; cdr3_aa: CASSSRGSSYEQYF
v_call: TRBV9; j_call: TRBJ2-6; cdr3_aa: CASSVANSGALPSGANVLTF
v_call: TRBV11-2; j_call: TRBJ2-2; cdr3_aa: CASSPGLTGELFF
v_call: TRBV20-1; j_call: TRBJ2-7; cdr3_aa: CSAGGGLGGAYEQYF
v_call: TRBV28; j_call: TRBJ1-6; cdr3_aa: CASSQVPGASSPLHF
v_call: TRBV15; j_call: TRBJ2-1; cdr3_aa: CATSRDYERNEQFF
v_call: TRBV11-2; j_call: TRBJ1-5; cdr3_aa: CASSLRSSQPLHTQHF
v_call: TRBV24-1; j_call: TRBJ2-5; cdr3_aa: CATNARTDQETQYF
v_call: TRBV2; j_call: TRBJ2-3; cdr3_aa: CASSGQAASTDTQYF
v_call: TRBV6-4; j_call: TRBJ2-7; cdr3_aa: CATFTHSHEQYF
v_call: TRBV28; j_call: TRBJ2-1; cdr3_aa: CASSVRTSGRSSYNEQFF
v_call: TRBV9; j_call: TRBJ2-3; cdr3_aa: CASSVGGDFTDTQYF
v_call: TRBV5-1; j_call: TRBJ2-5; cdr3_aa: CASSLEALAGRQETQYF
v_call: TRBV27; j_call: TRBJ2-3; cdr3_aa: CASRSGSVDTQYF
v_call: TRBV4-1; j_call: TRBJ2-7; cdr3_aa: CASSQGFPSSYEQYF
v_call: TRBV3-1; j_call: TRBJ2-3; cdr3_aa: CASTTGHTQYF
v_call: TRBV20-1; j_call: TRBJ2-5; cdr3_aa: CSARSGRAAETQYF
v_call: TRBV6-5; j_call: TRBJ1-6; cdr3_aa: CASSYDRRTSPLHF
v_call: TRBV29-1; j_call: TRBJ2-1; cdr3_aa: CSVEGSSGSYNEQFF
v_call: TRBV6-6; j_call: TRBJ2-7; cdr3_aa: CASSYIGEQYF
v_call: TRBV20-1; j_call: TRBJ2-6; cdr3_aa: CSAWDRASGANVLTF
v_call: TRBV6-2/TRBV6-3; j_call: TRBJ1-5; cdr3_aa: CASSQQAYSQPQHF
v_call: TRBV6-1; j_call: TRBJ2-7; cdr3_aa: CASKPPGPYEQYF
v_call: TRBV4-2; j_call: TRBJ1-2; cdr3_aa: CASSQDSTEPNYGYTF
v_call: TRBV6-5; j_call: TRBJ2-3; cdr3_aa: CASSYATEDTQYF
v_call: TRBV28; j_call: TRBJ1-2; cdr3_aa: CASSTLEGPYGYTF